Shown below are 28 T cell receptor beta chains from a single sample sequenced in a study of technical replicates of blood from four donors. TCRdb's copy holds only in-frame clones and misses some; the assay was immunoSEQ multiplex PCR. This table has about 56,000 clones, roughly 95% appearing once. Sequenced material: PBMCs. The receptors stem from a human donor in good health. Some clones in this sample may be carry-over from other donors' samples.

The chain couples TRBV6-5 to TRBJ2-3; a weak D match, TRBD2 (7 bases). Germline V gene sequence: CDR1 MNHEY, CDR2 SVGAGI. The CDR3 runs to 13 residues. The ends were cut back, 7 bases at V and 7 bases at J, with 15 bases in the middle. The CDR3 region is CASMVGGRNTQYF. The CDR3 DNA is TGTGCCAGCATGGTGGGGGGGCGCAATACGCAGTATTTT.

The CDR3 here is CASSRQGFVEEFF. CDR3 coding DNA: TGTGCCAGCAGTAGACAGGGGTTTGTCGAGGAGTTCTTC. V gene TRBV2 combines with J gene TRBJ2-1; 8 nucleotides align to TRBD1. The CDR3 is 13 residues long. The junction had 11 bases not matched to a gene; V was cut back by 5 bases and J by 14 bases. Germline V gene lookup returns CDR1 SNHLY and CDR2 FYNNEI.

The J gene is TRBJ2-2, the V gene TRBV28; TRBD2 might be the D (6 bases). Trimming removed 8 bases at V and 4 bases at J, with 20 bases between. Looked up from germline, CDR1 is MDHEN and CDR2 is SYDVKM. This CDR3 has 16 amino acids. CDR3 sequence reads: CASWFGRAGGTGELFF. CDR3 DNA: TGTGCCAGCTGGTTCGGGAGAGCCGGGGGCACCGGGGAGCTGTTTTTT. Drawing the rest from reference TRBV28 and TRBJ2-2, the complete variable domain is DVKVTQSSRYLVKRTGEKVFLECVQDMDHENMFWYRQDPGLGLRLIYFSYDVKMKEKGDIPEGYSVSREKKERFSLILESASTNQTSMYLCASWFGRAGGTGELFFGEGSRLTVL.

This chain connects TRBV5-1 to TRBJ2-3, with 8 bases aligning to TRBD2. From germline, CDR1 is SGHRS and CDR2 YFSETQ. Germline trimming cut 3 bases from V and 7 bases from J; bases unmatched to any gene: 7. The CDR3 extends over 14 amino acids. CDR3 sequence: CASSSGLAGNTQYF. CDR3 sequence (DNA): TGCGCCAGCAGCTCTGGACTAGCTGGGAATACGCAGTATTTT. Looking up the rest from reference TRBV5-1 and TRBJ2-3 gives the full variable domain: KAGVTQTPRYLIKTRGQQVTLSCSPISGHRSVSWYQQTPGQGLQFLFEYFSETQRNKGNFPGRFSGRQFSNSRSEMNVSTLELGDSALYLCASSSGLAGNTQYFGPGTRLTVL.

This chain connects TRBV2 to TRBJ2-5, with D possibly TRBD2 on 5 matching bases. The germline gives CDR1 SNHLY, CDR2 FYNNEI. The V end was cut by 5 bases, the J end by 5 bases, with 12 bases between. This CDR3 comprises 13 residues. The DNA for the CDR3 is TGTGCCAGCAGTCGGGGAGAGAGGGAGACCCAGTACTTC. Protein sequence: CASSRGERETQYF.

This chain uses TRBV6-5 with TRBJ2-7; 10 bases are a match to TRBD2. V lost 5 bases, J lost 7 bases, and 8 bases stayed unmatched. Germline-derived CDR1 and CDR2 are MNHEY and SVGAGI. The CDR3 consists of 14 residues. The DNA for the CDR3 is TGTGCCAGCAGTATCGGACTAGCGGAGTCAGAGCAGTACTTC. Residues: CASSIGLAESEQYF.

The chain employs TRBV6-1 and TRBJ2-5, with 10 bases identical to TRBD2. There are 16 residues in the CDR3. J was trimmed by 4 bases and V by 0 bases; bases with no gene match: 5. Looked up from germline, CDR1 is MNHNS and CDR2 is SASEGT. CDR3 sequence reads: CASSEALAGAPETQYF. CDR3 nucleotide sequence: TGTGCCAGCAGTGAAGCGCTAGCGGGAGCGCCAGAGACCCAGTACTTC.

V usage is TRBV11-2 and J usage is TRBJ2-3; TRBD2 matches 13 bases. The germline V gene encodes CDR1 SGHAT and CDR2 FQNNGV. The V segment lost 5 bases and the J segment 4 bases; nucleotides outside the gene matches: 9. The CDR3 runs to 17 residues. The CDR3 reads CASSPGTSGNFADTQYF. The CDR3 region has the DNA TGTGCCAGCAGCCCTGGGACTAGCGGGAATTTTGCAGATACGCAGTATTTT.

The chain combines TRBV7-9 with TRBJ2-7, with 9 bases lining up with TRBD1. Germline V gene sequence: CDR1 SEHNR, CDR2 FQNEAQ (reference sequence). The ends lost 4 bases at V and 5 bases at J; junction bases unmatched: 6. This CDR3 is 14 amino acids long. As DNA, the CDR3 is TGTGCCAGCAGCTCCCGGGACAGGGTGAACGAGCAGTACTTC. Its protein is CASSSRDRVNEQYF.

The chain carries TRBV23-1 and TRBJ2-7; 7 bases are a match to TRBD2. TRBV23-1 is noted as an ORF with a role that remains uncertain. Trimming removed 1 base from V and 2 bases from J; junction bases left unmatched: 8. This CDR3 comprises 16 residues. CDR3 in DNA: TGCGCCAGCAGTCAATTCGGCGGGAGTGCCCCCTACGAGCAGTACTTC. Amino acid sequence: CASSQFGGSAPYEQYF.

CDR3 nucleotides: TGTGCCAGCAGCAAATTTCCCATAAAACAGGGTACCAACCAGGTTGACACTGAAGCTTTCTTT. Translation gives CASSKFPIKQGTNQVDTEAFF. The V gene is TRBV21-1, the J gene TRBJ1-1; the table's D call of TRBD1 was not tested on the DNA. TRBV21-1 is an annotated pseudogene. The CDR3 totals 21 residues.

A word on this clone: Other nucleotide sequences in the sample specify the same CDR3. The CDR3 coding sequence is TGTGCCAGCAGTTCCAGAGGGAACACTGAAGCTTTCTTT. Amino acids: CASSSRGNTEAFF. V is TRBV7-2 and J is TRBJ1-1; no clear D gene. Germline V gives CDR1 SGHTA, CDR2 FQGNSA. There are 13 residues in the CDR3. Trimming removed 6 bases at V and 1 base at J, with 9 bases between.

The CDR3 nucleotides read TGTGCCAGCAGCTTAAGGAATGCTATTGTTCAGGATGGCTACACCTTC. This encodes CASSLRNAIVQDGYTF. This chain joins TRBV7-9 and TRBJ1-2; no clear D. Germline CDR1 and CDR2: SEHNR and FQNEAQ (reference sequence). Trimming took off 2 bases at V and 6 bases at J, with 19 bases between the two ends. The CDR3 covers 16 residues. Looking up the rest from reference TRBV7-9 and TRBJ1-2 gives the full variable domain: DTGVSQNPRHKITKRGQNVTFRCDPISEHNRLYWYRQTLGQGPEFLTYFQNEAQLEKSRLLSDRFSAERPKGSFSTLEIQRTEQGDSAMYLCASSLRNAIVQDGYTFGSGTRLTVV.

This chain connects TRBV13 to TRBJ1-2, with a possible D match to TRBD1 (5 bases). CDR1 and CDR2 from the germline V gene are PRHDT and FYEKMQ (reference sequence). V was trimmed by 3 bases and J by 4 bases, leaving 9 bases between them. This CDR3 contains 13 residues. The CDR3 sequence: CASSLAGLYGYTF. Written as DNA, the CDR3 is TGTGCCAGCAGCTTGGCAGGGCTCTATGGCTACACCTTC.

The chain is built from TRBV9 and TRBJ2-1, with TRBD1 matching 7 bases. The trim removed 4 bases at V and 4 bases at J, leaving 5 bases unmatched. Germline V gene data show CDR1 as SGDLS and CDR2 as YYNGEE. CDR3 length: 14 amino acids. CDR3 bases: TGTGCCAGCAGCCCCGGGACAGAGTACAATGAGCAGTTCTTC. This codes for CASSPGTEYNEQFF.

V usage is TRBV4-2 and J usage is TRBJ1-1; possible D gene TRBD1, 5 bases. Germline V gene data show CDR1 as LGHNA and CDR2 as YNFKEQ. Between the trimmed V and J ends, which lost 3 bases and 0 bases, there was a span of 14 bases. The CDR3 totals 16 residues. CDR3 protein: CASSHRGTPLNTEAFF. The CDR3 region has the DNA TGTGCCAGCAGCCATCGCGGGACTCCCCTGAACACTGAAGCTTTCTTT.

The V call is TRBV7-3, the J call TRBJ1-1; D ambiguous. The CDR3 is made up of 15 amino acids. Germline values: CDR1 SGHTA, CDR2 FQGTGA. V lost 5 bases to trimming and J lost 6 bases, with 19 bases between them. CDR3 sequence (DNA): TGTGCCAGCAGCCCCAGCGGCGTTCGAAAGTCTGAAGCTTTCTTT. Translation gives CASSPSGVRKSEAFF.

The rearrangement links TRBV25-1 to TRBJ2-2, with 9 bases aligning to TRBD2. V shed 1 base, J shed 4 bases, and the junction held 4 bases outside the gene matches. CDR1 and CDR2 from the germline V gene are MGHDK and SYGVNS. There are 16 residues in the CDR3. The DNA for the CDR3 is TGTGCCAGCAGTGAATTAGAGCGGGAGGTCACCGGGGAGCTGTTTTTT. Residues: CASSELEREVTGELFF. Variable domain in full (rest from reference TRBV25-1 and TRBJ2-2): EADIYQTPRYLVIGTGKKITLECSQTMGHDKMYWYQQDPGMELHLIHYSYGVNSTEKGDLSSESTVSRIRTEHFPLTLESARPSHTSQYLCASSELEREVTGELFFGEGSRLTVL.

CDR3 sequence: CASSLASDGETQYF. As DNA, the CDR3 is TGTGCCAGCAGCTTGGCTAGCGACGGGGAGACCCAGTACTTC. The chain uses TRBV5-6 and TRBJ2-5; a weak D match, TRBD2 (6 bases). This CDR3 is 14 amino acids long. CDR1 and CDR2 from the germline V gene are SGHDT and YYEEEE. The V end lost 0 bases, the J end lost 5 bases, and 11 bases lay between the germline ends.

The CDR3 sequence: CASSWALSTDTQYF. CDR3 bases: TGTGCCAGCAGCTGGGCCTTAAGCACAGATACGCAGTATTTT. This chain uses TRBV5-5 with TRBJ2-3, with unresolved D. This CDR3 region has 14 residues. CDR1 is SGHKS, CDR2 YYEKEE, per germline (reference sequence). The V end was cut by 3 bases, the J end by 0 bases, with 8 bases between.

The V gene is TRBV7-8, the J gene TRBJ2-7; D ambiguous. The V gene lost 1 base and the J gene lost 1 base, with 5 bases spanning the gap. The CDR3 totals 13 residues. The germline V gene encodes CDR1 SGHVS and CDR2 FQNEAQ. CDR3 sequence: CASSLDSSYEQYF. CDR3 DNA sequence: TGTGCCAGCAGCTTAGACTCTTCCTACGAGCAGTACTTC.

The V call is TRBV7-7, the J call TRBJ2-5; D is possibly TRBD2 (6 bases). The CDR3 is made up of 15 amino acids. CDR1 and CDR2 from the germline V gene are SSHAT and FNYEAQ (reference sequence). V was clipped by 5 bases and J by 5 bases, with 18 bases between them. The CDR3 here is CASSLILGGSETQYF. As DNA, the CDR3 is TGTGCCAGCAGCCTGATACTTGGAGGGTCCGAGACCCAGTACTTC.

The chain links TRBV6-5 to TRBJ2-1; D might be TRBD2 (6 bases). This CDR3 has 15 amino acids. Trimming cost V 1 base and J 2 bases, with 9 bases left between them. CDR1 is MNHEY and CDR2 is SVGAGI in the germline V gene. CDR3 coding DNA: TGTGCCAGCAGTTACTACGGGGGAACCTACAATGAGCAGTTCTTC. Residues: CASSYYGGTYNEQFF.

This chain uses TRBV11-2 with TRBJ2-1; 8 bases map to TRBD2. V was pared by 1 base and J by 8 bases, with 4 bases of the junction left unmatched. The CDR3 contains 14 residues. Germline V CDR1 and CDR2: SGHAT, FQNNGV. This chain's CDR3 is CASSLGAGVYEQFF. The CDR3 coding sequence is TGTGCCAGCAGCTTAGGAGCGGGGGTCTATGAGCAGTTCTTC.

The rearrangement uses TRBV5-5 and TRBJ2-7; 9 positions match TRBD1. Germline values: CDR1 SGHKS, CDR2 YYEKEE (reference sequence). The ends lost 5 bases at V and 4 bases at J; junction bases unmatched: 16. This CDR3 region has 17 residues. CDR3 in amino acids: CASRGPGSRDRVYEQYF. The CDR3 DNA sequence: TGTGCCAGCAGAGGCCCCGGTAGCCGGGACAGGGTTTACGAGCAGTACTTC.

The rearrangement uses TRBV5-6 and TRBJ2-1, with 14 bases that match TRBD2. The CDR3 loop spans 17 amino acids. The ends lost 4 bases at V and 3 bases at J; junction bases unmatched: 6. Germline V gene data show CDR1 as SGHDT and CDR2 as YYEEEE. This chain's CDR3 is CASSEGLAGASYNEQFF. The DNA for the CDR3 is TGTGCCAGCAGCGAGGGACTAGCGGGGGCGAGCTACAATGAGCAGTTCTTC. Full variable domain (missing parts from reference TRBV5-6 and TRBJ2-1): DAGVTQSPTHLIKTRGQQVTLRCSPKSGHDTVSWYQQALGQGPQFIFQYYEEEERQRGNFPDRFSGHQFPNYSSELNVNALLLGDSALYLCASSEGLAGASYNEQFFGPGTRLTVL.

The chain uses TRBV10-3 and TRBJ1-2; 7 bases fit TRBD1. V lost 6 bases to trimming and J lost 0 bases; unmatched junction nucleotides: 4. The CDR3 sequence is 14 residues long. Germline loops: CDR1 ENHRY, CDR2 SYGVKD. CDR3 sequence (DNA): TGTGCCATCAGGCAACAGGGGACTAACTATGGCTACACCTTC. Translation: CAIRQQGTNYGYTF.

This clone came up once. The V gene is TRBV18, the J gene TRBJ1-6, with D perhaps TRBD1 (6 bases). Per germline, CDR1 KGHSH and CDR2 LQKENI. V was clipped by 4 bases and J by 6 bases, with 10 bases between them. The CDR3 sequence is 14 residues long. The CDR3 DNA sequence: TGTGCCAGCTCACAACAGGGTAGTAATTCACCCCTCCACTTT. It yields the protein CASSQQGSNSPLHF.